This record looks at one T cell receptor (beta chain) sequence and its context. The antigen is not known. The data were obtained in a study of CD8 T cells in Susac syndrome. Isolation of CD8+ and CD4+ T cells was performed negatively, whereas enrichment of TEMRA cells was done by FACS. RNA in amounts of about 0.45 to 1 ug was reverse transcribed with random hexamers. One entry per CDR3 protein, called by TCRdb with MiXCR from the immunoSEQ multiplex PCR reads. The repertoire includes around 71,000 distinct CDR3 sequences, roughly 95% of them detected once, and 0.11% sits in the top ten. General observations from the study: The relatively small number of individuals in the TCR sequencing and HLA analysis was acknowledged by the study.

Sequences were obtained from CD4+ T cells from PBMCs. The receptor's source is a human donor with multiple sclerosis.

The CDR3 region is CASSQLMVDTQYF. The DNA for the CDR3 is TGTGCCAGCAGCCAACTCATGGTAGATACGCAGTATTTT. This chain links TRBV3-1 with TRBJ2-3, with D uncertain. This CDR3 is built from 13 residues. Trimming removed 2 bases from V and 5 bases from J, with 8 bases in between. The germline CDR1 and CDR2 sequences are LGHDT and YNNKEL (reference sequence).